A single sample is the source of the 5 T cell receptor beta chains below, sequenced in a study of blood T cell repertoires in COVID-19. The assay was immunoSEQ multiplex PCR, and TCRdb's table has in-frame clones only and misses some. The sample has roughly 250,000 clones; approximately 86% are singletons. The sample was PBMCs or T cells enriched from blood (not recorded which). These receptors were taken from a woman in her twenties or thirties with acute COVID-19.

J is TRBJ2-3 and V is TRBV2; tentative D call: TRBD2 (7 bases). This CDR3 contains 13 residues. Trimming removed 9 bases from V and 4 bases from J, with 14 bases in between. Germline loops: CDR1 SNHLY, CDR2 FYNNEI. CDR3 nucleotide sequence: TGTGCCAGTGCGGGAGAGGGGGCAGATACGCAGTATTTT. Translating gives CASAGEGADTQYF. The complete variable domain, with remaining parts taken from reference TRBV2 and TRBJ2-3, reads EPEVTQTPSHQVTQMGQEVILRCVPISNHLYFYWYRQILGQKVEFLVSFYNNEISEKSEIFDDQFSVERPDGSNFTLKIRSTKLEDSAMYFCASAGEGADTQYFGPGTRLTVL.

In DNA, the CDR3 is TGTGCCAGCAGTTTACCCAGGGACTTAAAGAACACTGAAGCTTTCTTT. Translation: CASSLPRDLKNTEAFF. The rearrangement uses TRBV28 and TRBJ1-1; D might be TRBD1 (5 bases). This CDR3 is built from 16 residues. Looked up from germline, CDR1 is MDHEN and CDR2 is SYDVKM. With 2 bases removed from V and 1 base from J, the gap between germline ends came to 14 bases.

The chain employs TRBV5-8 and TRBJ2-3; TRBD2 might be the D (7 bases). Per germline, CDR1 SGHTS and CDR2 YDEGEE. V dropped 1 base and J dropped 0 bases, with 12 bases sitting between them. This CDR3 has 16 amino acids. The CDR3 sequence is CASSLFPGGSTDTQYF. The CDR3 region has the DNA TGTGCCAGCAGCTTGTTTCCGGGGGGCAGCACAGATACGCAGTATTTT. Full variable domain (remainder filled in from reference TRBV5-8 and TRBJ2-3): EAGVTQSPTHLIKTRGQQATLRCSPISGHTSVYWYQQALGLGLQFLLWYDEGEERNRGNFPPRFSGRQFPNYSSELNVNALELEDSALYLCASSLFPGGSTDTQYFGPGTRLTVL.

The chain is built from TRBV19 and TRBJ2-1, with 10 bases identical to TRBD2. With V trimmed by 5 bases and J by 8 bases, 12 bases remained unmatched. The CDR3 extends over 16 amino acids. Looked up from germline, CDR1 is LNHDA and CDR2 is SQIVND (reference sequence). Here the CDR3 DNA reads TGTGCCAGTAGTGGGACAGGAACTAGCGGGACACATGAGCAGTTCTTC. Its translation is CASSGTGTSGTHEQFF.

The genes are TRBV28 and TRBJ2-1, with D perhaps matching TRBD2 (6 bases). CDR1 is MDHEN and CDR2 is SYDVKM in the germline V gene. V gave up 2 bases and J gave up 3 bases, with 11 bases separating them. CDR3 length: 15 residues. Here the CDR3 DNA reads TGTGCCAGCAGTTTACTTCGCGGGGTCTACAATGAGCAGTTCTTC. Its protein product is CASSLLRGVYNEQFF.